This T cell receptor beta chain was obtained from a study of cytomegalovirus exposure and HLA in healthy donors. For the study at large: As an earlier analysis found, around 190 million T cells yielded 90 million to 140 million unique TCR beta sequences.

Primers included in the PCR were 60 Vbeta and 13 Jbeta primers. Sequencing was performed with immunoSEQ multiplex PCR; in TCRdb, only in-frame clones are kept and a portion is missing. The sample yields 170,000 or so clones, 80% seen once. Germline V gene data show CDR1 as MDHEN and CDR2 as SYDVKM. The CDR3 loop spans 12 amino acids. The chain links TRBV28 to TRBJ2-1; D gene unclear. The source material was PBMCs. This TCR derives from a man younger than 40 in good health and CMV-seropositive. Here the CDR3 reads CAIVSAYNEQFF. The CDR3 DNA follows: TGTGCAATAGTCTCGGCCTACAATGAGCAGTTCTTC.